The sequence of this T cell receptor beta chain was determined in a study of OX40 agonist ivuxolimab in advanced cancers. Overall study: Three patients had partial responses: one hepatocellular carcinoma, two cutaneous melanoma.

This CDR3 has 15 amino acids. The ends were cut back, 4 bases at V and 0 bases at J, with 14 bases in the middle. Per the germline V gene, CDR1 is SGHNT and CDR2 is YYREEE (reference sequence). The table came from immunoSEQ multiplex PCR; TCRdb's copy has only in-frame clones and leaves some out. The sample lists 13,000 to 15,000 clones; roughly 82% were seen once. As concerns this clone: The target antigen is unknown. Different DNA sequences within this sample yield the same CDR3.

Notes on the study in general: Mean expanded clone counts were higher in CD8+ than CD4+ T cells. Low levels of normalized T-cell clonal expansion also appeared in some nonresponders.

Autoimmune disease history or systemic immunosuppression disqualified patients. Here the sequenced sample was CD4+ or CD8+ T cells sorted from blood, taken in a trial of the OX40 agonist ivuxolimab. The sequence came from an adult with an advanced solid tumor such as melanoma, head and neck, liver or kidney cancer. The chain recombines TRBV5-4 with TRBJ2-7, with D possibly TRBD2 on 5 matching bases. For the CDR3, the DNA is TGTGCCAGCAGCCCCGGTGGAGGATTCTCCTACGAGCAGTACTTC. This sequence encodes CASSPGGGFSYEQYF. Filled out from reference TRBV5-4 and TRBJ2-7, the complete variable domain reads ETGVTQSPTHLIKTRGQQVTLRCSSQSGHNTVSWYQQALGQGPQFIFQYYREEENGRGNFPPRFSGLQFPNYSSELNVNALELDDSALYLCASSPGGGFSYEQYFGPGTRLTVT.